This entry is about one T cell receptor (beta chain). The entry originates in a study of cytomegalovirus exposure and HLA in healthy donors. V lost 3 bases, J lost 7 bases, and 19 bases lay in between. Germline values: CDR1 SGHTA, CDR2 FQGNSA. The CDR3 is made up of 15 amino acids. Both 60 Vbeta primers and 13 Jbeta primers went into the PCR. Some clones are missing from TCRdb's copy, which holds only in-frame ones; the method was immunoSEQ multiplex PCR. The table has 200,000 to 250,000 clones, more than 75% seen once. The sequenced sample consisted of PBMCs. The chain links TRBV7-2 to TRBJ2-7; D is perhaps TRBD2 (6 bases). The clonotype comes from a human donor in good health. CDR3 nucleotide sequence: TGTGCCAGCAGCTTCGGGAGAACTGGTTTATATGAGCAGTACTTC. It codes for CASSFGRTGLYEQYF.